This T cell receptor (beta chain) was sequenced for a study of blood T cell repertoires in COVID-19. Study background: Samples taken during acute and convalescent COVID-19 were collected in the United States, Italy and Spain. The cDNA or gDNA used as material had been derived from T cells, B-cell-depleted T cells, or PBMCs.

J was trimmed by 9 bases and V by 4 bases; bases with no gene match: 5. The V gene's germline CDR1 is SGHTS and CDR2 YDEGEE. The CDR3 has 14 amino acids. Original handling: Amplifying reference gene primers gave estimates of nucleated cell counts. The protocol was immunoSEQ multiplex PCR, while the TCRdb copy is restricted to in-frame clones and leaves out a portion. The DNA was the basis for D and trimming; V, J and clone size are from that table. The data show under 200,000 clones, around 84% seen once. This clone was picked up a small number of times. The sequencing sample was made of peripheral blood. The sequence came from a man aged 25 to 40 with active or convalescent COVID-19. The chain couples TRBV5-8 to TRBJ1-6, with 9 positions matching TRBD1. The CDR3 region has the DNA TGTGCCAGCAGCCGGGACAGGGACGGTTCACCCCTCCACTTT. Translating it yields CASSRDRDGSPLHF.